The present T cell receptor (beta chain) was sequenced within a study of monozygotic twins with inflammatory bowel disease (dated by TCRdb to about 2019). About the investigation overall: A total of approximately 28 monozygotic twin pairs were included in the full study, comprising nine German pairs (four IBD-concordant, five IBD-discordant) and 19 IBD-discordant Danish pairs. Each individual had, on average, about 151 000 unique TCRalpha sequences and 181 000 unique TCRbeta sequences available for analysis. The search for disease-associated traits relied mainly on comparing, within discordant pairs, IBD patients with their genetically identical healthy co-twins.

The CDR3 sequence holds 16 residues, the cysteine and phenylalanine included. The entry carries no DNA sequence. The germline V gene specifies KGHSH as CDR1 and LQKENI as CDR2. Library method: 5' RACE. Preparation of each TCR library used roughly 3,300 ng of total RNA. For each sample, cDNA synthesis with SMARTScribe reverse transcriptase was split into eight separate reactions. During cDNA synthesis, template switching introduced unique molecular identifiers that contained a 6-nucleotide sample barcode. Amplification of TCRalpha and TCRbeta cDNA involved two nested PCRs of 16 and 9 cycles, and each PCR was followed by bead purification. Before amplification, the cDNA was both treated with uracil DNA-glycosylase and purified with the QIAquick PCR purification kit. The second PCR added Illumina TruSeq-compatible adapters along with sample-specific barcodes. TapeStation and Qubit were used to check library quality and concentration, and 5 ng of each library went into the pool. Pooled libraries were sequenced on an Illumina HiSeq2500 single-index Rapid Run with 2 x 100 bp reads and custom sequencing primers. The authors' pipeline ran thus. MiGEC version 1.2.6 was used for UMI-based consensus assembly to correct PCR and sequencing errors. V(D)J alignment, clonotype assembly and CDR3 extraction were performed with MiXCR version 2.1.1. Gene usage, clonotype sharing and MAIT/NKT TCR abundance were normalised by analysing the top 1000, 10 000 and 20 000 clonotypes per sample. Diversity was computed as the inverse Simpson index with the vegan R package after downsampling to 27 000 UMIs. Paired Mann-Whitney U tests were applied to discordant twin pairs, and Benjamini-Hochberg correction was used for multiple testing. The reads were reprocessed in TCRdb, with one entry per CDR3 protein sequence and no accompanying DNA. The V and J calls follow TCRdb's processing rather than the paper's. The sample's clone listing holds a few hundred thousand distinct CDR3 sequences. The ten largest make up more than 4.5% of the sample.

From each donor, a roughly 2.7 ml peripheral blood sample was drawn into PAXgene tubes and stored at -80 degrees C. Total RNA was isolated from whole blood with the PAXgene blood miRNA kit on an automated QIAcube, without T cell sorting. Peripheral blood from monozygotic twin pairs concordant or discordant for inflammatory bowel disease was subjected to deep TCRalpha and TCRbeta repertoire profiling with unique molecular barcoding. Smoking habits were recorded for all twin pairs, with individuals classified as current, former or never smokers. Broad study findings and their caveats: Compared with healthy twins, IBD patients had fewer clonotypes in common with other individuals, a difference most pronounced in patients showing signs of disease activity. The analysis was unable to tell different T cell subtypes apart. Background noise and inter-individual variability may have been introduced into the repertoires by the differing immunosuppressive treatments among patients. A decrease in TCRbeta repertoire diversity, as measured by inverse Simpson index, was observed in IBD patients compared with their healthy co-twins. The results gave no support for a single strong signal or clonotype linked to IBD. No difference in repertoire similarity was observed between concordant and discordant twins, possibly owing to limited statistical power.

A note on this clonotype: Its recognized antigen is unknown.

This TCR derives from a human donor with ulcerative colitis or Crohn's disease, or a healthy co-twin of an affected twin (not recorded which). The rearrangement joined TRBV18 to TRBJ1-5; TCRdb names TRBD1, which stays unverified in the absence of DNA. Sequencing was performed on blood. CDR3 reads: CASSPVFGDRAPPQHF.